These 10 T cell receptor beta chains came from one sample sequenced in a study of beta chain features in type 1 diabetes. Study-wide results and caveats: A moderate, significant TCRB CDR3 shortening appeared in type 1 diabetes across four CD4+ subsets.

Of the isolated RNA, all was reverse transcribed, and so the sequenced material was expressed TCRB transcripts. Profiled with immunoSEQ multiplex PCR; TCRdb holds only in-frame clones, not every one. The data contain roughly 230,000 clones, approximately 10% of them seen just once; the ten biggest clones take up about 0.018%. These receptors are not linked to any known antigen. Source material: naive CD4+ T cells from blood. These receptors were obtained from a young man with type 1 diabetes.

The V and J genes are TRBV11-2 and TRBJ1-1; D remains ambiguous. This CDR3 region has 11 residues. Trimming cost V 2 bases and J 7 bases, with 5 bases left between them. Germline loops: CDR1 SGHAT, CDR2 FQNNGV. The CDR3 bases are TGTGCCAGCAGCTTAACGAGTGAAGCTTTCTTT. Translating it yields CASSLTSEAFF.

This clone was seen only a few times. The chain combines TRBV5-1 with TRBJ2-7; 7 bases fit TRBD1. Germline CDR1 SGHRS, CDR2 YFSETQ. The CDR3 totals 14 residues. Unmatched junction bases numbered 9, after V lost 4 bases and J lost 5 bases. This CDR3 reads CASSGRTGGDEQYF. The DNA of the CDR3 is TGCGCCAGCAGCGGCAGGACAGGCGGCGACGAGCAGTACTTC.

CDR3 in amino acids: CASSGANTEAFF. In nucleotides, the CDR3 is TGTGCCAGCTCGGGGGCGAACACTGAAGCTTTCTTT. The chain links TRBV18 to TRBJ1-1; D is perhaps TRBD1 (6 bases). This CDR3 has 12 residues. V shed 6 bases and J shed 1 base, with 6 bases lying between them. Germline lookup yields CDR1 KGHSH and CDR2 LQKENI.

This clone has more than one count but fewer than ten. J is TRBJ2-6 and V is TRBV6-5; D remains ambiguous. This CDR3 is 13 amino acids long. Trimming cost V 10 bases and J 3 bases, with 10 bases left between them. Germline lookup yields CDR1 MNHEY and CDR2 SVGAGI. CDR3 nucleotides: TGTGCCACCAAGCCGGGTGGGGCCAACGTCCTGACTTTC. Its protein is CATKPGGANVLTF.

V usage is TRBV9 and J usage is TRBJ2-7; 9 bases match TRBD2. The CDR3 consists of 15 residues. The germline gives CDR1 SGDLS, CDR2 YYNGEE. Trimming at V came to 2 bases and at J to 3 bases, leaving 6 bases not matched to a gene. CDR3 sequence (DNA): TGTGCCAGCAGCGTCGACGGGACTAGCCTCTACGAGCAGTACTTC. It specifies CASSVDGTSLYEQYF.

The table lists this clone with a few counts. The rearrangement links TRBV6-5 to TRBJ1-1; D may be TRBD1 (5 bases). Trimming shortened V by 8 bases and J by 0 bases, and 10 bases separated the two germline ends. Germline V gives CDR1 MNHEY, CDR2 SVGAGI. This CDR3 has 13 residues. CDR3: CASVAGVNTEAFF. The CDR3, as DNA: TGTGCCAGCGTTGCGGGGGTGAACACTGAAGCTTTCTTT.

This clone has just a few counts. V is TRBV9 and J is TRBJ2-1, with 8 bases fitting TRBD2. Germline CDR1 and CDR2: SGDLS and YYNGEE. CDR3 length equals 15 residues. V shed 5 bases and J 3 bases; nucleotides not matched to a gene: 7. The CDR3 nucleotides are TGTGCCAGCAGTTCCGGGACTAGTGACTACAATGAGCAGTTCTTC. Translating it yields CASSSGTSDYNEQFF.

The chain carries TRBV30 and TRBJ1-6; a possible D gene is TRBD1 (5 bases). Germline V gene sequence: CDR1 GTSNPN, CDR2 SVGIG (reference sequence). The CDR3 is 14 residues long. V was shortened by 0 bases and J by 7 bases, with 10 bases between the two germline ends. Written as DNA, the CDR3 is TGTGCCTGGAGTGTAGTTCAGGGAAATTCACCCCTCCACTTT. Translating gives CAWSVVQGNSPLHF.

V usage is TRBV6-5 and J usage is TRBJ2-7, with D perhaps TRBD1 (6 bases). Looked up from germline, CDR1 is MNHEY and CDR2 is SVGAGI. This CDR3 has 15 amino acids. Trimming left V 6 bases short and J 3 bases short, with 18 bases between. DNA for the CDR3: TGTGCCAGCAGCCAACAGGGACACGAATTCTACGAGCAGTACTTC. Translation: CASSQQGHEFYEQYF.

This clone was seen a handful of times. The V gene is TRBV7-8, the J gene TRBJ1-5, with 7 bases matching TRBD1. The V gene end was trimmed by 5 bases and the J gene end by 3 bases; junction bases not matched to a gene: 13. The CDR3 loop spans 17 amino acids. The germline CDR1 and CDR2 sequences are SGHVS and FQNEAQ. The CDR3 nucleotides read TGTGCCAGCAGCCGCGAGTACGGGACAGAGTACAATCAGCCCCAGCATTTT. It translates to CASSREYGTEYNQPQHF.